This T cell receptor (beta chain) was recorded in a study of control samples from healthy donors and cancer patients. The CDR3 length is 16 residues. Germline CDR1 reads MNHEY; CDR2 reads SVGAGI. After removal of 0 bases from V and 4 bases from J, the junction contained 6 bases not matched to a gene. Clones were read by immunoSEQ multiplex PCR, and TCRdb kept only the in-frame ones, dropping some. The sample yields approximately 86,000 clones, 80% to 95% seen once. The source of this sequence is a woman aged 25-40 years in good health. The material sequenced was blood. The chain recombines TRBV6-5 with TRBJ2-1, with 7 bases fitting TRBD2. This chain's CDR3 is CASSYSKLGGYNEQFF. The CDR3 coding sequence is TGTGCCAGCAGTTACTCGAAGTTGGGAGGGTACAATGAGCAGTTCTTC.